The clone carrying this TCR beta chain appeared many times. Its matching antigen is unknown. The CDR3 is 15 amino acids. Germline values: CDR1 LGHNT, CDR2 FRNRAP. Trimming removed 5 bases from V and 6 bases from J; junction bases left unmatched: 10. This sample is part of a study of T cell repertoires in cytomegalovirus infection. Study background: Peptides in the study included HLA-C-restricted and HLA-B-restricted CMV epitopes. Matching HLA type and CMV infection were both indicated by public TCR beta signatures. Study conclusions and caveats: Cumulated frequencies of public TCR beta families served to identify carriers of CMV plus the relevant HLA. Dominant in the ex vivo response were TCR beta clonotypes restricted by HLA-C and specific for CMV.

Each CDR3 protein is one row after TCRdb ran MiXCR on the reads. The sample holds fewer than 850,000 distinct CDR3 sequences, just under 30% seen once. V is TRBV12-5 and J is TRBJ2-1; 7 bases map to TRBD2. The material sequenced was cultured CD8+ T cells from PBMCs, taken from culture after CMV antigen stimulation. This clonotype was sampled from a human donor in good health (CMV status not recorded). Some clones in this sample may be carry-over from other donors' samples. For the CDR3, the DNA is TGTGCTAGTGGTCTCGCCCGGGGGGACTTCAATGAGCAGTTCTTC. This gives the protein CASGLARGDFNEQFF.